This passage covers 7 T cell receptor beta chains from one sample sequenced in a study of identical twins' blood T cells. TCRdb re-analysed the 5' RACE reads in MiXCR, keeping a single row per CDR3 protein. This sample yields roughly 340,000 distinct CDR3 sequences, of which under 30% are seen a single time; about 6% belongs to the top ten. The source material was PBMCs. Receptors originate from a woman between 18 and 49 years old in good health.

The J gene is TRBJ1-1, the V gene TRBV20-1, with unresolved D. The CDR3 is 14 residues long. Germline CDR1 is DFQATT and CDR2 is SNEGSKA (reference sequence). The V end was cut by 5 bases, the J end by 0 bases, with 13 bases between. The CDR3 here is CSAPGKALNTEAFF. CDR3 nucleotides: TGCAGTGCTCCAGGCAAGGCCCTGAACACTGAAGCTTTCTTT.

This clonotype was seen a few times. V gene TRBV2 combines with J gene TRBJ1-1, with D unresolved. Looked up from germline, CDR1 is SNHLY and CDR2 is FYNNEI. V was shortened by 0 bases and J by 2 bases, with 13 bases between the two germline ends. The CDR3 loop spans 16 amino acids. The CDR3 here is CASSEAPRTGNTEAFF. The CDR3 DNA reads as TGTGCCAGCAGTGAAGCCCCTAGGACGGGAAACACTGAAGCTTTCTTT.

This clonotype was observed a few times. The V call is TRBV9, the J call TRBJ1-1; D is unresolved. Germline CDR1 SGDLS, CDR2 YYNGEE. The CDR3 is 14 amino acids. The germline V and J ends were trimmed by 5 bases and 4 bases, with 15 bases remaining between them. CDR3 protein: CASRAGVRSTEAFF. CDR3 in DNA: TGTGCCAGCAGGGCCGGGGTCAGGAGCACTGAAGCTTTCTTT. Combining the CDR3 with reference TRBV9 and TRBJ1-1 gives the whole variable domain DSGVTQTPKHLITATGQRVTLRCSPRSGDLSVYWYQQSLDQGLQFLIQYYNGEERAKGNILERFSAQQFPDLHSELNLSSLELGDSALYFCASRAGVRSTEAFFGQGTRLTVV.

The genes are TRBV7-9 and TRBJ2-2; TRBD1 might be the D (6 bases). The CDR3 contains 16 residues. V was clipped by 3 bases and J by 4 bases, with 15 bases between them. In germline, CDR1 is SEHNR, CDR2 FQNEAQ (reference sequence). DNA of the CDR3: TGTGCCAGCAGCTTTGGCAGGGGTGGATCCACCGGGGAGCTGTTTTTT. Protein: CASSFGRGGSTGELFF.

Here the CDR3 reads CASSRRGGFYNEQFF. CDR3 bases: TGTGCCAGTAGTAGAAGGGGAGGGTTTTACAATGAGCAGTTCTTC. This chain joins TRBV19 and TRBJ2-1; 7 bases line up with TRBD2. The ends lost 4 bases at V and 4 bases at J; junction bases unmatched: 7. From germline, CDR1 is LNHDA and CDR2 SQIVND (reference sequence). CDR3 length: 15 residues.

The V gene is TRBV9, the J gene TRBJ2-1; 9 bases are a match to TRBD1. J lost 7 bases, V lost 3 bases, and 2 bases had no gene match. The CDR3 runs 13 residues. The germline V gene encodes CDR1 SGDLS and CDR2 YYNGEE. CDR3 residues: CASSATGGNEQFF. Here the CDR3 DNA reads TGTGCCAGCAGCGCGACAGGGGGAAATGAGCAGTTCTTC.

This clonotype was recorded a few times. This chain uses TRBV29-1 with TRBJ1-1; D not resolved. From germline, CDR1 is SQVTM and CDR2 ANQGSEA. Trimming shortened V by 5 bases and J by 1 base, and 11 bases separated the two germline ends. CDR3 length: 13 amino acids. The CDR3 DNA reads TGCAGCGTTTCGAGGGAGAAGAACACTGAAGCTTTCTTT. Amino acid sequence: CSVSREKNTEAFF.